This is a list of T cell receptor beta chains from one sample in a study of T cells after yellow fever vaccination. Via MiXCR, TCRdb re-called the 5' RACE reads, giving one row per CDR3 protein. This table holds approximately 160,000 distinct CDR3 sequences, about a tenth found once. Material: CD8+ T cells sorted from PBMCs, obtained 45 days after the yellow fever booster vaccination. The receptors come from a man between 18 and 29 years old who received the YFV17D yellow fever vaccine. Each CDR3 is given with its conserved first and last residue. The D gene is left open where the match is weak. Clone size, where shown, is once, few, many, or a class for clones that have expanded.

cdr3_aa cdr3_nt clone_size d_call j_call v_call
CSATGFRGPTNEKLFF TGCAGCGCTACGGGTTTCAGGGGACCCACTAATGAAAAACTGTTTTTT NA NA TRBJ1-4 TRBV29-1
CASTLDRGHTEAFF TGTGCCAGCACCCTGGACAGGGGGCACACTGAAGCTTTCTTT NA TRBD1 TRBJ1-1 TRBV6-5
CASSQVLSRPTGVAGYTF TGCGCCAGCAGCCAAGTTTTGTCGAGACCAACAGGGGTGGCGGGCTACACCTTC few TRBD1 TRBJ1-2 TRBV4-1
CASSVDGGHEKLFF TGTGCCAGCAGCGTAGATGGGGGCCATGAAAAACTGTTTTTT NA NA TRBJ1-4 TRBV9
CASSIAARTGKFF TGTGCCAGTAGTATAGCCGCCAGGACAGGGAAGTTCTTC NA TRBD1 TRBJ2-1 TRBV19
CASSLTRRDRGRVQGTQYF TGTGCCAGCAGCTTGACACGGAGGGACAGGGGGCGCGTCCAAGGGACCCAGTACTTC NA TRBD1 TRBJ2-5 TRBV7-9
CASSHGPKGYGYTF TGTGCCAGCAGCCACGGACCCAAGGGCTATGGCTACACCTTC few NA TRBJ1-2 TRBV11-2
CASSFGPGANVLTF TGTGCCAGCAGCTTCGGGCCTGGGGCCAACGTCCTGACTTTC many NA TRBJ2-6 TRBV5-4
CASRSTGYGYTF TGTGCCAGCCGTTCGACGGGTTATGGCTACACCTTC many NA TRBJ1-2 TRBV6-2/TRBV6-3
CASSRGNRAGTGELFF TGCGCCAGCAGCCGAGGCAACAGGGCCGGCACCGGGGAGCTGTTTTTT few NA TRBJ2-2 TRBV5-1
CASSQRDRGRSGELFF TGTGCCAGCAGCCAGCGGGACAGGGGACGGTCCGGGGAGCTGTTTTTT NA TRBD1 TRBJ2-2 TRBV5-4
CASHETGGPTGELFF TGTGCCAGTCATGAGACAGGGGGACCCACCGGGGAGCTGTTTTTT NA TRBD1 TRBJ2-2 TRBV19
CASSVGQYNEQFF TGTGCCAGCAGCGTAGGACAGTACAATGAGCAGTTCTTC few NA TRBJ2-1 TRBV9
CASSYSATDGYTF TGTGCCAGCAGTTACTCCGCGACAGATGGCTACACCTTC NA NA TRBJ1-2 TRBV6-5
CASSFNSPAYGYTF TGTGCCAGCAGCTTCAACAGCCCTGCCTATGGCTACACCTTC few NA TRBJ1-2 TRBV7-2